This is a list of T cell receptor beta chains from one sample in a study of T-cell memory formation after mild COVID-19. TCRdb re-derived calls from the 5' RACE reads in MiXCR, one entry per CDR3 protein. The data contain roughly 550,000 distinct CDR3 sequences, just over 20% of them seen just once; the ten biggest clones take up about 12%. The specimen was PBMCs or a T cell subset sorted from them (not recorded which). The receptors come from an adult woman who had mild COVID-19 (a few samples of this study predate the infection). Cell type and time point are not known. CDR3s include the opening cysteine and the closing phenylalanine or tryptophan. Each record gives: V gene, D gene, clone size, J gene, CDR3 DNA, CDR3 protein. D genes are given only for firm matches. Where a row states a size, it is once, few, many or the class of an expanded clone; other rows omit it.

TRBV15	NA	few	TRBJ2-5	TGTGCCACCAGTACCAGGGCGCCCCCCAGGGAGACCCAGTACTTC	CATSTRAPPRETQYF
TRBV7-9	NA	NA	TRBJ2-3	TGTGCCAGCAGCTCAAACCTACGAGGGGCAGATACGCAGTATTTT	CASSSNLRGADTQYF
TRBV12-3/TRBV12-4	TRBD2	NA	TRBJ2-7	TGTGCCAGCAGTCACCACGGACTAGCGGCATCCTACGAGCAGTACTTC	CASSHHGLAASYEQYF
TRBV20-1	NA	NA	TRBJ2-1	TGCAGTGCCCGCACTTACGGTAGAGGATCCTACAATGAGCAGTTCTTC	CSARTYGRGSYNEQFF
TRBV24-1	NA	NA	TRBJ2-2	TGTGCCACCAGTTCTGGGCCCGCGAACACCGGGGAGCTGTTTTTT	CATSSGPANTGELFF
TRBV20-1	NA	few	TRBJ2-7	TGCAGTGCTAGAGGCACCTCCTCCTACGAGCAGTACTTC	CSARGTSSYEQYF
TRBV12-3/TRBV12-4	TRBD1	NA	TRBJ1-2	TGTGCCAGCAGCTACCAGACAGGGGGCAGCAATGGCTACACCTTC	CASSYQTGGSNGYTF
TRBV14	TRBD2	many	TRBJ2-1	TGTGCCAGCAGTTCTAGCGGGAACAATGAGCAGTTCTTC	CASSSSGNNEQFF
TRBV4-1	NA	few	TRBJ2-7	TGCGCCAGCAGCCAGCCGCCGGGACGGGCCTACGAGCAGTACTTC	CASSQPPGRAYEQYF
TRBV12-3/TRBV12-4	NA	NA	TRBJ2-1	TGTGCCAGCAGAAAAGACAATGAGCAGTTCTTC	CASRKDNEQFF
TRBV21-1	NA	NA	TRBJ2-4	TGTGCCAGCAGCAAAGGGACGTCGGGGGCTATGAAAAACATTCAGTACTTC	CASSKGTSGAMKNIQYF
TRBV19	NA	NA	TRBJ2-2	TGTGCCAGTAGTAACGCCGGGGAGCTGTTTTTT	CASSNAGELFF
TRBV20-1	NA	few	TRBJ2-7	TGCAGTGCTAGAGAAGCGGGCGACTACGAGCAGTACTTC	CSAREAGDYEQYF
TRBV5-1	NA	NA	TRBJ2-5	TGCGCCAGCAGCCCGTCCGGACAGACCTTGGAGACCCAGTACTTC	CASSPSGQTLETQYF
TRBV4-2	TRBD1	few	TRBJ1-3	TGTGCCAGCAGCCAAGATGTGGGACAGGGTGGAAACACCATATATTTT	CASSQDVGQGGNTIYF
TRBV11-1	TRBD2	few	TRBJ2-3	TGTGCCAGCAGCTTAGGACTAGCGGGCCACCTGGATACGCAGTATTTT	CASSLGLAGHLDTQYF